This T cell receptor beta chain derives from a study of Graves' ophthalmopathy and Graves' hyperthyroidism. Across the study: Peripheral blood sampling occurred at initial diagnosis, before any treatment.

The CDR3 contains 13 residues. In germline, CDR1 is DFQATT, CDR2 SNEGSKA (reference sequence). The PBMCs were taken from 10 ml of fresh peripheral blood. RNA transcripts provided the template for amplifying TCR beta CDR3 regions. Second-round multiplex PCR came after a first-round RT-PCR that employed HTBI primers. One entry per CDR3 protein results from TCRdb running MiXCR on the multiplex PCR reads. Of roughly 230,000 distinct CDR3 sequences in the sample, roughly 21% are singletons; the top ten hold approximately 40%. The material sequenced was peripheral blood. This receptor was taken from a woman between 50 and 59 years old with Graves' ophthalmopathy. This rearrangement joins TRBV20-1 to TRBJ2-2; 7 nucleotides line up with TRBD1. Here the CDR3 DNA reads TGCAGGGCCCGGGACAGTCACACCGGGGAGCTGTTTTTT. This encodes CRARDSHTGELFF.